This T cell receptor beta chain was identified in a study of spatial heterogeneity in lung cancer. Study background: Around 70 TRACERx patients with early, untreated non-small cell lung cancer donated samples. Those follow-up PBMC samples that were available underwent sequencing, at a median interval of about 2 years following resection.

The sample's time point: blood at routine non-recurrence follow-up after resection. Frozen PBMC, nontumor lung or tumor provided whole RNA, which was sequenced unsorted. Study-wide findings and caveats: Ubiquitous expanded tumor TCRs appeared in blood more at resection than follow-up.

This CDR3 has 16 residues. Germline V gives CDR1 KGHSH, CDR2 LQKENI. Trimming cost V 3 bases and J 3 bases, with 14 bases left between them. The presence of a unique molecular identifier marked each TCR cDNA molecule. Using its own MiXCR run on the 5' RACE reads, TCRdb lists one record per CDR3 protein. The sample carries about 120,000 distinct CDR3 sequences, more than 10% recorded once. In the case of this clonotype: Its target is not known.

This chain links TRBV18 with TRBJ1-4, with D unresolved. The sequence was collected from a male donor with early-stage non-small cell lung cancer. The sequencing here drew on PBMCs, taken at follow-up. DNA of the CDR3: TGTGCCAGCTCACCCCTTGCTCAAATGTCTAATGAAAAACTGTTTTTT. It encodes CASSPLAQMSNEKLFF. Full variable domain (outside the CDR3, taken from reference TRBV18 and TRBJ1-4): NAGVMQNPRHLVRRRGQEARLRCSPMKGHSHVYWYRQLPEEGLKFMVYLQKENIIDESGMPKERFSAEFPKEGPSILRIQQVVRGDSAAYFCASSPLAQMSNEKLFFGSGTQLSVL.